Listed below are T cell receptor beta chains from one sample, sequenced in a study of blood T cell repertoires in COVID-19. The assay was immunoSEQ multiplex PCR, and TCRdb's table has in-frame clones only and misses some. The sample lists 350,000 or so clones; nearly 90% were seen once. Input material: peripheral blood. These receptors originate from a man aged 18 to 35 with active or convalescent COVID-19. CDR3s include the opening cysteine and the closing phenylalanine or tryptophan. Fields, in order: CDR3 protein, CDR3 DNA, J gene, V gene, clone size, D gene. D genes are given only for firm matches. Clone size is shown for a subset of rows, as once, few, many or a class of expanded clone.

CASTLGQTAPLHF,TGTGCCAGCACCCTTGGGCAGACCGCACCCCTCCACTTT,TRBJ1-6,TRBV6-5,.,.
CASSQGASDTQYF,TGTGCCAGCAGCCAGGGGGCTTCGGATACGCAGTATTTT,TRBJ2-3,TRBV7-3,.,TRBD1
CASSFTSSSYNSPLHF,TGTGCCAGTAGTTTCACATCCAGCTCCTATAATTCACCCCTCCACTTT,TRBJ1-6,TRBV19,.,.
CASSGGTNTGELFF,TGTGCCAGCTCCGGCGGGACGAACACCGGGGAGCTGTTTTTT,TRBJ2-2,TRBV27,.,.
CASSSSGLPLDEQFF,TGTGCCAGCAGCTCCTCGGGACTCCCACTGGATGAGCAGTTCTTC,TRBJ2-1,TRBV7-2,once,.
CASSLGRDRRKSTEAFF,TGCGCCAGCAGCTTGGGGAGGGACAGGCGGAAGAGCACTGAAGCTTTCTTT,TRBJ1-1,TRBV5-1,.,TRBD1
CASSLGSGTETQYF,TGCGCCAGCAGCTTGGGTAGCGGGACAGAGACCCAGTACTTC,TRBJ2-5,TRBV5-1,.,TRBD2
CASSYQLAGRSSYEQYF,TGTGCCAGCAGTTATCAACTAGCGGGGAGGAGCTCCTACGAGCAGTACTTC,TRBJ2-7,TRBV6-2/TRBV6-3,.,TRBD2
CASSEFRRFDEQYF,TGTGCCAGCAGTGAGTTCCGGCGGTTCGACGAGCAGTACTTC,TRBJ2-7,TRBV6-1,.,.
CASSLGLAGRVTDTQYF,TGTGCCAGCAGCCTAGGACTAGCGGGACGAGTCACAGATACGCAGTATTTT,TRBJ2-3,TRBV7-3,.,TRBD2
CASSPILWSQLHNEKLFF,TGTGCCAGCAGTCCCATCTTATGGAGTCAACTTCATAATGAAAAACTGTTTTTT,TRBJ1-4,TRBV28,.,.
CASSLSNRDPGAFF,TGTGCCAGCAGCTTGAGTAACAGGGATCCGGGGGCTTTCTTT,TRBJ1-1,TRBV5-6,.,.
CASISSTDTQYF,TGTGCCAGCATTTCTAGCACAGATACGCAGTATTTT,TRBJ2-3,TRBV2,.,.
CASGSSGGGPFSTEAFF,TGTGCTAGTGGTTCCTCGGGAGGGGGGCCGTTCTCCACTGAAGCTTTCTTT,TRBJ1-1,TRBV12-5,.,.
CASRPVETGYGYTF,TGTGCCAGCAGGCCCGTGGAGACAGGCTATGGCTACACCTTC,TRBJ1-2,TRBV27,.,.
CASSQEPAGISIQYF,TGCGCCAGCAGCCAAGAGCCGGCAGGGATTAGCATTCAGTACTTC,TRBJ2-4,TRBV4-1,.,.
CASSYAAGAPETQYF,TGTGCCAGCAGTTACGCGGCGGGCGCCCCGGAGACCCAGTACTTC,TRBJ2-5,TRBV6-5,.,.
CASSLGRQGLGYTF,TGCGCCAGCAGCTTGGGAAGACAGGGTCTTGGCTACACCTTC,TRBJ1-2,TRBV5-1,.,TRBD1
CASSPIGSADYGYTF,TGTGCCAGCAGCCCAATAGGATCGGCGGACTATGGCTACACCTTC,TRBJ1-2,TRBV6-6,.,.
CASSRTPQETQYF,TGTGCCAGCAGTAGGACACCCCAAGAGACCCAGTACTTC,TRBJ2-5,TRBV6-2/TRBV6-3,.,.
CASSIGREQDTQYF,TGTGCCAGTAGTATAGGCCGGGAGCAAGATACGCAGTATTTT,TRBJ2-3,TRBV19,.,.
CASSPRGDSLRIQYF,TGTGCCAGCAGCCCTAGGGGGGACAGTCTTCGCATTCAGTACTTC,TRBJ2-4,TRBV7-8,.,.
CASSVLILYEQYF,TGTGCCAGCAGCGTTTTAATTTTGTACGAGCAGTACTTC,TRBJ2-7,TRBV7-2,.,.
CAWSVAMAKNIQYF,TGTGCCTGGAGCGTAGCTATGGCCAAAAACATTCAGTACTTC,TRBJ2-4,TRBV30,.,.
CASSLFGQGNYNEQFF,TGTGCCAGCAGCTTATTCGGACAGGGGAACTACAATGAGCAGTTCTTC,TRBJ2-1,TRBV7-3,.,TRBD1
CASSLRLAGVSYNEQFF,TGTGCCAGCAGCTTACGGCTAGCGGGGGTCTCATACAATGAGCAGTTCTTC,TRBJ2-1,TRBV11-2,.,TRBD2
CSVVGRGLTNEKLFF,TGCAGCGTTGTTGGCAGGGGCTTAACTAATGAAAAACTGTTTTTT,TRBJ1-4,TRBV29-1,once,.
CASSSGQPTNYGYTF,TGTGCCAGCAGCTCGGGACAGCCTACTAACTATGGCTACACCTTC,TRBJ1-2,TRBV7-2,.,TRBD1
CASKTSGGTSSYNEQFF,TGTGCCAGCAAGACTAGCGGGGGGACTAGCTCCTACAATGAGCAGTTCTTC,TRBJ2-1,TRBV4-2,.,TRBD2
CASSLQEQGKGETQYF,TGTGCCAGCAGCTTGCAAGAACAGGGGAAGGGAGAGACCCAGTACTTC,TRBJ2-5,TRBV7-2,.,TRBD1
CASSPGTYEQYF,TGTGCCAGCAGTCCGGGAACATACGAGCAGTACTTC,TRBJ2-7,TRBV6-2/TRBV6-3,.,.
CASSIGTTNTGELFF,TGTGCCAGCAGTATCGGGACAACGAACACCGGGGAGCTGTTTTTT,TRBJ2-2,TRBV27,.,.
CASSLGHSVFEQYF,TGTGCCAGCAGCTTAGGGCACAGTGTCTTCGAGCAGTACTTC,TRBJ2-7,TRBV11-2,.,.
CASSPRTDRRNQPQHF,TGTGCCAGCAGTCCTCGGACAGATCGTCGCAATCAGCCCCAGCATTTT,TRBJ1-5,TRBV27,.,.
CASSRTSSFAQYF,TGTGCCAGCAGTCGGACTAGCTCTTTTGCGCAGTATTTT,TRBJ2-3,TRBV12-3/TRBV12-4,.,TRBD2
CASSLYPKQVGAFF,TGCGCCAGCAGCTTGTATCCAAAACAGGTTGGAGCTTTCTTT,TRBJ1-1,TRBV5-1,.,.